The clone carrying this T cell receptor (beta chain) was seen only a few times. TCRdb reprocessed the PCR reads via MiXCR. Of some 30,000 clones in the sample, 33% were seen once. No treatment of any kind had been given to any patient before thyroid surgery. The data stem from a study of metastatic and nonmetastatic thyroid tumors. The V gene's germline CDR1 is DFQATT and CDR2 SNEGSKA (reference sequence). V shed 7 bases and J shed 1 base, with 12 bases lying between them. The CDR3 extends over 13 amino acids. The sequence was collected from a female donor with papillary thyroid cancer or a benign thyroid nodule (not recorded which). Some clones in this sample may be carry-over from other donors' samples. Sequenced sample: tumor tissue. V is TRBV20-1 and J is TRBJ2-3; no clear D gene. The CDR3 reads CSVAKPGTDTQYF. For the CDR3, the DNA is TGCAGTGTTGCTAAGCCTGGCACAGATACGCAGTATTTT.